These 8 T cell receptor beta chains originate from one sample sequenced in a study of T cell responses to AZD1222 COVID-19 vaccine. Measured with immunoSEQ multiplex PCR; TCRdb has only the in-frame clones, and not every one. The sample contains around 120,000 clones, roughly 92% of which appear only once. The material was peripheral blood, obtained 28 days after the second AZD1222 dose. The source of these receptors is an adult who received the AZD1222 COVID-19 vaccine.

The J gene is TRBJ2-7, the V gene TRBV6-2 or TRBV6-3; D is ambiguous. Germline V lookup: CDR1 MNHEY, CDR2 SVGEGT. V was trimmed by 6 bases and J by 7 bases, leaving 10 bases between them. This CDR3 spans 11 amino acids. CDR3 sequence reads: CASSNSWEQYF. The CDR3 DNA sequence: TGTGCCAGCAGCAATAGTTGGGAGCAGTACTTC.

The chain links TRBV19 to TRBJ2-5; 9 bases are a match to TRBD1. Germline CDR1 LNHDA, CDR2 SQIVND (reference sequence). With V trimmed by 5 bases and J by 2 bases, 12 bases remained unmatched. The CDR3 consists of 17 residues. The DNA of the CDR3 is TGTGCCAGTAGTCCCCTAGGACAGGGGAGACGTCAAGAGACCCAGTACTTC. Residues: CASSPLGQGRRQETQYF.

CDR3 in DNA: TGTGCCTGGAGTGCCCGAGGCAGGGGCTCTGGAAACACCATATATTTT. Translated: CAWSARGRGSGNTIYF. The chain uses TRBV30 and TRBJ1-3, with a weak D call TRBD1 (6 bases). Trimming shortened V by 1 base and J by 0 bases, and 13 bases separated the two germline ends. Germline V gives CDR1 GTSNPN, CDR2 SVGIG (reference sequence). CDR3 length equals 16 residues.

The sample holds one count of this clone. This rearrangement joins TRBV7-8 to TRBJ2-5, with TRBD2 identical over 7 bases. V dropped 1 base and J dropped 5; count of bases not matched to a gene: 4. Germline CDR1 reads SGHVS; CDR2 reads FQNEAQ. This CDR3 has 14 residues. The CDR3 protein is CASSLVTSVETQYF. The CDR3 DNA follows: TGTGCCAGCAGCTTAGTTACTAGCGTTGAGACCCAGTACTTC.

The chain joins TRBV28 to TRBJ1-5; TRBD1 might be the D (6 bases). CDR1 is MDHEN and CDR2 is SYDVKM in the germline V gene. V lost 0 bases, J lost 1 base, and 10 bases lay in between. The CDR3 extends over 16 amino acids. Here the CDR3 reads CASSLWGAPSNQPQHF. CDR3 DNA sequence: TGTGCCAGCAGTTTATGGGGGGCACCGAGCAATCAGCCCCAGCATTTT.

This sequence joins TRBV20-1 and TRBJ1-5; 7 bases map to TRBD1. Germline CDR1 is DFQATT and CDR2 is SNEGSKA (reference sequence). This CDR3 is built from 14 residues. V lost 7 bases, J lost 4 bases, and 10 bases stayed unmatched. DNA of the CDR3: TGCAGTGTTAGTCCGGCAGGGGGTAATCAGCCCCAGCATTTT. It is translated as CSVSPAGGNQPQHF.

The V gene is TRBV6-5, the J gene TRBJ1-2, with D possibly being TRBD1 (5 bases). The V gene lost 2 bases and the J gene lost 2 bases, with 12 bases spanning the gap. Germline CDR1 and CDR2: MNHEY and SVGAGI. CDR3 length equals 15 residues. The CDR3 DNA reads as TGTGCCAGCAGTTACCACCCGCAGGGCAACTATGGCTACACCTTC. It encodes CASSYHPQGNYGYTF.

J is TRBJ1-1 and V is TRBV5-8; D remains ambiguous. Germline values: CDR1 SGHTS, CDR2 YDEGEE. The length of the CDR3 is 15 residues. V lost 1 base and J 1 base, leaving 11 bases between the germline ends. As DNA, the CDR3 is TGTGCCAGCAGCTTGTGGGTGGGCACGAACACTGAAGCTTTCTTT. Its translation: CASSLWVGTNTEAFF.